In its sample, the clone carrying this T cell receptor beta chain was seen once. CDR1 and CDR2 (germline): SNHLY, FYNNEI. The V end lost 7 bases, the J end lost 7 bases, and 12 bases lay between the germline ends. CDR3 length: 12 amino acids. This sample was taken from a study of CD8 T cells in Susac syndrome. Looking at the study overall: The sequenced Susac syndrome patients included five or six who had clinically active disease and about 8 who were in remission.

Random hexamers were used to reverse transcribe 0.5 to 1 ug of RNA. Amplification of the TCR beta CDR3 was carried out by immunoSEQ multiplex PCR, which spanned a total of 54 Vbeta and 13 Jbeta segments. TCRdb recomputed calls from the immunoSEQ multiplex PCR reads with MiXCR, one row per CDR3 protein. The sample includes 75,000 to 95,000 distinct CDR3 sequences, 95% to 97% of them seen just once. Diagnostic criteria for definite or probable disease, in their recently defined form, were met by the patients with Susac syndrome. Negative isolation was applied to CD8+ and CD4+ T cells, and FACS enrichment was applied to TEMRA cells.

This receptor was obtained from a human donor with Susac syndrome. Sequenced material: CD8+ T cells from PBMCs. The chain uses TRBV2 and TRBJ2-3; no definite D call. CDR3 sequence (DNA): TGTGCCAGCACCGACGGTCTATATACGCAGTATTTT. Protein product: CASTDGLYTQYF.